This T cell receptor (beta chain) was captured in a study of T-cell reconstitution after alpha-beta-depleted transplantation in children. CDR1 is DFQATT and CDR2 is SNEGSKA in the germline V gene (reference sequence). The CDR3 totals 16 residues. V lost 0 bases and J lost 2, with 16 bases in between. This clonotype came up many times. During its preparation, the TCRbeta library received unique molecular identifiers. Using its own MiXCR run on the PCR reads, TCRdb lists one record per CDR3 protein. The sample lists some 200,000 distinct CDR3 sequences; about 6.6% were seen once. The gene calls are TRBV20-1 and TRBJ1-1; D might be TRBD1 (6 bases). Sample: PBMCs, taken before TCRalphabeta/CD19-depleted stem cell transplant. The origin of this receptor is a boy aged 2 to 10 with acute lymphoblastic leukemia, due to receive a stem cell transplant. The CDR3 region has the DNA TGCAGTGCTAGAGAAAGAGGGGGATGGGGAAACACTGAAGCTTTCTTT. Translation: CSARERGGWGNTEAFF.